Each of the 6 T cell receptor beta chains below was sequenced from the same sample in a study of cytomegalovirus exposure and HLA in healthy donors. PCR involved 60 Vbeta and 13 Jbeta primers. Measured with immunoSEQ multiplex PCR; TCRdb has only the in-frame clones, and not every one. The sample holds more than 150,000 clones; approximately 73% are singletons and the top ten take less than 2.5%. Material: PBMCs. Receptor source: a woman in her twenties or thirties in good health and CMV-seropositive.

The rearrangement joins TRBV27 to TRBJ2-2; the D gene is possibly TRBD1 (5 bases). The V and J ends lost 5 bases and 5 bases respectively, with 12 bases between them. This CDR3 comprises 14 residues. CDR1 MNHEY and CDR2 SMNVEV come from the germline V gene (reference sequence). CDR3 amino acids: CASSPPQGTGELFF. CDR3 nucleotide sequence: TGTGCCAGCAGTCCCCCCCAGGGTACCGGGGAGCTGTTTTTT.

A few counts support this clone. The V and J genes are TRBV25-1 and TRBJ1-4; 7 bases line up with TRBD1. CDR3 length: 14 amino acids. Germline assignment: CDR1 MGHDK and CDR2 SYGVNS. The V gene end was trimmed by 6 bases and the J gene end by 3 bases; junction bases not matched to a gene: 4. The DNA of the CDR3 is TGTGCCAGCAGCCGACAGGGTCCTAATGAAAAACTGTTTTTT. The encoded protein is CASSRQGPNEKLFF.

The CDR3 sequence is CASSVDSGELFF. In nucleotides, the CDR3 is TGTGCCAGCAGTGTTGACTCCGGGGAGCTGTTTTTT. The rearrangement uses TRBV2 and TRBJ2-2; D is ambiguous. There are 12 residues in the CDR3. CDR1 and CDR2 from the germline V gene are SNHLY and FYNNEI. The germline V and J ends were trimmed by 4 bases and 6 bases, with 6 bases remaining between them.

The chain is built from TRBV27 and TRBJ2-7; TRBD1 might be the D (10 bases). The ends were cut back, 2 bases at V and 2 bases at J, with 31 bases in the middle. This CDR3 has 21 residues. Germline V lookup: CDR1 MNHEY, CDR2 SMNVEV (reference sequence). In DNA, the CDR3 is TGTGCCAGCAGTTTACGGGACAGGGGTCGCAGCGGGGGGAGATTACCCTACGAGCAGTACTTC. As protein: CASSLRDRGRSGGRLPYEQYF.

The V call is TRBV5-4, the J call TRBJ2-1; maybe TRBD2 (6 bases). The CDR3 has 12 residues. In germline, CDR1 is SGHNT, CDR2 YYREEE (reference sequence). V lost 3 bases to trimming and J lost 9 bases, with 10 bases between them. CDR3 protein: CASSSTGGEQFF. CDR3 nucleotides: TGTGCCAGCAGCTCGACCGGGGGTGAGCAGTTCTTC.

The J gene is TRBJ2-3, the V gene TRBV12-5; possible D gene TRBD1, 6 bases. Trimming took 7 bases from V and 1 from J, leaving 18 bases between them. CDR3 length: 16 amino acids. Germline CDR1 is LGHNT and CDR2 is FRNRAP. In DNA form, the CDR3 reads TGTGCTAGTGCTTCTGGGGGCTCGGGCGGCACAGATACGCAGTATTTT. The encoded protein is CASASGGSGGTDTQYF.